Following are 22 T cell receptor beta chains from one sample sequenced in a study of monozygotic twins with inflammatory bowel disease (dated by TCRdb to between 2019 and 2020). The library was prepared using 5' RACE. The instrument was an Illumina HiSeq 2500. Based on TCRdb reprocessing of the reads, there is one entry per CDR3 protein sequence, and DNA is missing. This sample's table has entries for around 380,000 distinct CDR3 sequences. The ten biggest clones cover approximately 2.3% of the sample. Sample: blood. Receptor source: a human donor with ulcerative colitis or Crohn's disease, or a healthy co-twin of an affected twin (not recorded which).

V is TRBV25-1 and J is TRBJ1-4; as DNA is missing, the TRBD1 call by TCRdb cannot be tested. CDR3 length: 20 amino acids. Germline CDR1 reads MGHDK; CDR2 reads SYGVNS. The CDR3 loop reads CASSDRPPGQGFSTNEKLFF.

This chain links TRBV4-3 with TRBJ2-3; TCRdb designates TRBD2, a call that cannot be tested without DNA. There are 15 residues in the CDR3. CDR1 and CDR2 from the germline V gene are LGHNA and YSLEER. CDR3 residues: CASSLSGSMADTQYF.

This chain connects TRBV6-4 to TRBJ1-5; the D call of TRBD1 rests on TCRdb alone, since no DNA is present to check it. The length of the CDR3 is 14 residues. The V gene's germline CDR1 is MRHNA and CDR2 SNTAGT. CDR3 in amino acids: CASTGTDSNQPQHF.

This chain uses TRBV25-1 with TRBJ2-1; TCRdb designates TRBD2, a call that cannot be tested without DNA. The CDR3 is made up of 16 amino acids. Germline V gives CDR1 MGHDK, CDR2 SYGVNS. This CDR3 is CASSHQAGTNLGEQFF.

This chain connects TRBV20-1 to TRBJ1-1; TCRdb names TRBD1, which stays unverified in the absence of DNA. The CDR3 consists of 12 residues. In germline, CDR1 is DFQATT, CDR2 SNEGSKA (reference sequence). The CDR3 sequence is CSARRAGTEAFF.

CDR3 sequence: CSAAGGTGGLHEQYF. The V gene is TRBV29-1, the J gene TRBJ2-7; the TCRdb call, TRBD1, lacks DNA for checking. The CDR3 runs to 15 residues. Germline CDR1 and CDR2: SQVTM and ANQGSEA.

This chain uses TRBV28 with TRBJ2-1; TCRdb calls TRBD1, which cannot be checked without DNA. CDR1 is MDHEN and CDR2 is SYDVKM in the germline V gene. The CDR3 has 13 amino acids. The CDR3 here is CASSLTGINEQFF.

The CDR3 region is CASKEGGQETQYF. J is TRBJ2-5 and V is TRBV27; TCRdb selects TRBD2, and the lack of DNA leaves this call unchecked. This CDR3 region has 13 residues. Germline CDR1 MNHEY, CDR2 SMNVEV (reference sequence).

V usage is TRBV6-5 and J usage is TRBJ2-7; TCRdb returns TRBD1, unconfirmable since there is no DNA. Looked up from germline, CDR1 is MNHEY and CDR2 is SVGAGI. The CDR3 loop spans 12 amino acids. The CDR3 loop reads CASSEQGYEQYF.

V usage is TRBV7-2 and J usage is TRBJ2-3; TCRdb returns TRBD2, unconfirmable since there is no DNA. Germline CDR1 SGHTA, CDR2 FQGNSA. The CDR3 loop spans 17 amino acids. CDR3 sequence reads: CASSFLGLAGGRDTQYF.

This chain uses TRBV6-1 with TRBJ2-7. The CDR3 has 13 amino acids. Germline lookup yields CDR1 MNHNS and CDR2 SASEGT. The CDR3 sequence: CASSESLLGEQYF.

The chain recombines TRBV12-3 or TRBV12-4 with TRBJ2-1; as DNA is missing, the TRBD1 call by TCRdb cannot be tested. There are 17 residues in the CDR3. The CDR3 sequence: CASSSGTGPSSYNEQFF.

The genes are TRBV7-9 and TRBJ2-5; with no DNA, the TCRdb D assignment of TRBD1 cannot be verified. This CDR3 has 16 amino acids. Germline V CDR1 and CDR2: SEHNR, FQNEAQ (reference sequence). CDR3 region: CASSLIGTGDGETQYF.

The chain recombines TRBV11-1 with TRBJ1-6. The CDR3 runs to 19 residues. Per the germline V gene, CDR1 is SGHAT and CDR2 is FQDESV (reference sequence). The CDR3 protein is CASSSTLRGTSSYNSPLHF.

The CDR3 reads CASSPNVPPGGYTF. V gene TRBV18 combines with J gene TRBJ1-2; the TRBD1 assignment by TCRdb is unverifiable without DNA. Germline assignment: CDR1 KGHSH and CDR2 LQKENI. This CDR3 region has 14 residues.

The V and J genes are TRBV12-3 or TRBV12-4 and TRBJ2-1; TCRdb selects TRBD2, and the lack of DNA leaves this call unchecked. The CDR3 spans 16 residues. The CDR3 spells CASSLGGVGVENEQFF.

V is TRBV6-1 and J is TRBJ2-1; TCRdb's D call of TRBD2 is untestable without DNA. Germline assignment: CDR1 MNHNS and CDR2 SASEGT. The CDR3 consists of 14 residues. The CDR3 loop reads CASSARRGYNEQFF.

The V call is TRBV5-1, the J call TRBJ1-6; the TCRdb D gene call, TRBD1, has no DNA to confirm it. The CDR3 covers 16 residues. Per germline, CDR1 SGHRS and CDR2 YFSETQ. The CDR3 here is CASSQSGHPQNSPLHF.

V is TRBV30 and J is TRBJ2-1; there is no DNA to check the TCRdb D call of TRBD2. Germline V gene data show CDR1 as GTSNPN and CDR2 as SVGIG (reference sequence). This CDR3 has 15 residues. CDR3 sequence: CAWSGGSGSGDEQFF.

The CDR3 reads CSAGSTGPDTQYF. The chain combines TRBV20-1 with TRBJ2-3; TCRdb reports TRBD1, a call that lacks DNA to check it against. This CDR3 region has 13 residues. Germline V lookup: CDR1 DFQATT, CDR2 SNEGSKA (reference sequence).

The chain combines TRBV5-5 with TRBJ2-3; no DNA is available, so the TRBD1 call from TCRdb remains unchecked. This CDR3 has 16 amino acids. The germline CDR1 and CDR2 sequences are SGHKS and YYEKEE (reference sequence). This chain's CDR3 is CASSLETGDLTDTQYF.

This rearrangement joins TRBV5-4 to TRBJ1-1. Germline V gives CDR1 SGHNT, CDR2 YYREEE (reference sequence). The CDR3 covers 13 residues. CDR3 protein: CASSLGTNTEAFF. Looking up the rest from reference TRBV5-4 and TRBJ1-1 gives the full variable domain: ETGVTQSPTHLIKTRGQQVTLRCSSQSGHNTVSWYQQALGQGPQFIFQYYREEENGRGNFPPRFSGLQFPNYSSELNVNALELDDSALYLCASSLGTNTEAFFGQGTRLTVV.